This TCR beta chain is drawn from a study of blood T cell repertoires in COVID-19. Background on the study: Nucleic acid was either cDNA or gDNA, and it came from T cells, B-cell-depleted T cells, or PBMCs.

Trimming shortened V by 6 bases and J by 0 bases, and 9 bases separated the two germline ends. Germline V gene lookup returns CDR1 SEHNR and CDR2 FQNEAQ (reference sequence). CDR3 length: 15 residues. Authors' analysis steps: Using reference gene primer amplification, nucleated cell counts were estimated. Repertoires were generated with immunoSEQ multiplex PCR, while TCRdb's copy carries only in-frame clones and drops some. D and trimming were read from the DNA, whereas the V and J calls and clone size are those reported in that table. The sample holds about 120,000 clones; 81% are singletons and the top ten take about 1.6%.

V usage is TRBV7-9 and J usage is TRBJ2-6; no firm D call. Sequencing used peripheral blood. The source of this sequence is a man aged 45 to 65 with acute or convalescent COVID-19. The CDR3 DNA is TGTGCCAGCAGTCCTATCCTCTCTGGGGCCAACGTCCTGACTTTC. This translates into CASSPILSGANVLTF.